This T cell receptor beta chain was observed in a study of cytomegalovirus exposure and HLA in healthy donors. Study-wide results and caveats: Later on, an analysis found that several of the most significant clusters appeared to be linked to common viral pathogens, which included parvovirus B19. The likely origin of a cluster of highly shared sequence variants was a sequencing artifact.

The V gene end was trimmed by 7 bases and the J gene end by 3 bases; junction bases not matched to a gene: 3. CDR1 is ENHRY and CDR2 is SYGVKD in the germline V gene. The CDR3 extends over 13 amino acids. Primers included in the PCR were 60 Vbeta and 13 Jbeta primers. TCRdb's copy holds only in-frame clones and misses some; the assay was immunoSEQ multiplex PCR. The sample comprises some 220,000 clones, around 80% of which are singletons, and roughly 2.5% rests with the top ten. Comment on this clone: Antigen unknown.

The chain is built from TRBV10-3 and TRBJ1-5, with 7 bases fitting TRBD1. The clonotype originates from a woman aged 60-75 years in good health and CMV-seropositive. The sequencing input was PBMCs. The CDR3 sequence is CAITTGDNQPQHF. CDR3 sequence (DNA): TGTGCCATCACCACAGGGGACAATCAGCCCCAGCATTTT.